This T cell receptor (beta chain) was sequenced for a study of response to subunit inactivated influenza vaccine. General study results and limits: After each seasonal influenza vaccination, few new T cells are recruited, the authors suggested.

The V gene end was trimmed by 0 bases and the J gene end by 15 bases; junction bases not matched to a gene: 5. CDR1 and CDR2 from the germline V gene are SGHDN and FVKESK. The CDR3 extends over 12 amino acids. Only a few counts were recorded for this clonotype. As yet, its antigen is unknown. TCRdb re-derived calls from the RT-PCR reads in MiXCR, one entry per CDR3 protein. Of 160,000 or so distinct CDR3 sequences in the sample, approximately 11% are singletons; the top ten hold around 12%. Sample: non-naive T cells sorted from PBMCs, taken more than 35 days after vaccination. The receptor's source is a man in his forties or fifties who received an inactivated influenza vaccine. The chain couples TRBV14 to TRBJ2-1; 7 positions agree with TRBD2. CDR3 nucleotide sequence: TGTGCCAGCAGCCAAGAACGGCTAGCGGTGTTCTTC. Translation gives CASSQERLAVFF.